This TCR beta chain originates from a study of control samples from healthy donors and cancer patients. The V and J ends lost 7 bases and 8 bases respectively, with 18 bases between them. CDR3 length: 13 residues. From germline, CDR1 is SQVTM and CDR2 ANQGSEA. This clone was seen once. Measured with immunoSEQ multiplex PCR; TCRdb has only the in-frame clones, and not every one. The sample holds approximately 120,000 clones; about 89% are singletons and the top ten take 15% to 20%. The TCR comes from a woman between 45 and 65 years old in good health. The chain has TRBV29-1 and TRBJ2-1; D may be TRBD2 (6 bases). Sequences were obtained from blood. The CDR3 loop is CSGVAAFSYEQFF. Here the CDR3 DNA reads TGCAGCGGAGTAGCGGCCTTCAGTTATGAGCAGTTCTTC.